The 14 T cell receptor beta chains below all came from one sample that was sequenced in a study of cytomegalovirus exposure and HLA in healthy donors (dated by TCRdb to about 2017). Library preparation used the immunoSEQ multiplex PCR assay. As stored in TCRdb, this immuneACCESS dataset retains in-frame rearrangements with V and J assigned. A fraction of the clones does not appear; measured against another copy, unresolved V genes explain less than half of the discrepancy, and the remainder lacks a known reason. For this sample the table gives approximately 130,000 clones, of which about 84% were detected only once. 2% to 2.5% of the sample is held by the ten biggest clonotypes. Material for sequencing was PBMCs. The receptors originated from a woman aged 25 to 39 in good health and CMV-seronegative.

The V call is TRBV5-1, the J call TRBJ2-2; 8 bases are a match to TRBD1. The CDR3 loop spans 15 amino acids. The ends lost 0 bases at V and 3 bases at J; junction bases unmatched: 1. CDR1 and CDR2 (germline): SGHRS, YFSETQ. The CDR3 DNA reads TGCGCCAGCAGCTTGGCGGACAGGGACACCGGGGAGCTGTTTTTT. Protein: CASSLADRDTGELFF.

This rearrangement joins TRBV7-9 to TRBJ1-6; 9 bases map to TRBD1. The V and J ends lost 5 bases and 9 bases, in that order; junction bases with no gene match: 2. Germline CDR1 is SEHNR and CDR2 is FQNEAQ (reference sequence). This CDR3 has 13 residues. This chain's CDR3 is CASSPDRGSPLHF. The CDR3 DNA reads TGTGCCAGCAGCCCGGACAGGGGTTCACCCCTCCACTTT.

The V call is TRBV5-6, the J call TRBJ2-1, with D perhaps TRBD2 (5 bases). The CDR3 is 13 residues long. V was shortened by 0 bases and J by 8 bases, with 9 bases between the two germline ends. CDR1 and CDR2 (germline): SGHDT, YYEEEE. The CDR3 region has the DNA TGTGCCAGCAGCTTGGGGCTAGCTGATGAGCAGTTCTTC. Protein product: CASSLGLADEQFF.

This clone has a single count. The chain carries TRBV7-8 and TRBJ2-1; D remains ambiguous. V lost 5 bases to trimming and J lost 0 bases, with 8 bases between them. The germline gives CDR1 SGHVS, CDR2 FQNEAQ. There are 14 residues in the CDR3. The CDR3 DNA reads TGTGCCAGCAGCCCGGGTGGCTCCTACAATGAGCAGTTCTTC. This encodes CASSPGGSYNEQFF.

This rearrangement joins TRBV27 to TRBJ2-1, with D possibly matching TRBD1 (6 bases). In germline, CDR1 is MNHEY, CDR2 SMNVEV (reference sequence). V lost 6 bases and J lost 0, with 12 bases in between. There are 15 residues in the CDR3. The CDR3 DNA reads as TGTGCCAGCAGCGCACAGGGCAGCTCCTACAATGAGCAGTTCTTC. The encoded protein is CASSAQGSSYNEQFF.

The rearrangement joins TRBV30 to TRBJ2-1, with 16 bases that match TRBD2. In germline, CDR1 is GTSNPN, CDR2 SVGIG (reference sequence). The V and J ends lost 4 bases and 7 bases, in that order; junction bases with no gene match: 4. This CDR3 region has 15 residues. CDR3 residues: CAWTTGLAGGNEQFF. DNA for the CDR3: TGTGCCTGGACAACGGGACTAGCGGGGGGGAATGAGCAGTTCTTC.

The chain is built from TRBV7-2 and TRBJ2-3; 9 nucleotides agree with TRBD1. CDR3 length: 15 residues. Germline lookup yields CDR1 SGHTA and CDR2 FQGNSA. V shed 5 bases and J 1 base; nucleotides not matched to a gene: 4. CDR3 residues: CASSQRQGGTDTQYF. The CDR3 bases are TGTGCCAGCAGCCAGCGACAGGGGGGCACAGATACGCAGTATTTT.

This clone turned up a few times. The chain joins TRBV2 to TRBJ1-6; unclear D gene. The CDR3 spans 15 residues. Deletions cut 5 bases from V and 7 bases from J, with 15 bases between. Germline loops: CDR1 SNHLY, CDR2 FYNNEI. Here the CDR3 reads CASSPMQAPNSPLHF. The CDR3 bases are TGTGCCAGCAGTCCTATGCAGGCACCCAATTCACCCCTCCACTTT.

The V call is TRBV5-1, the J call TRBJ1-1; 11 bases fit TRBD1. J gave up 10 bases and V 4 bases, and 9 bases lay outside the gene matches. CDR1 SGHRS and CDR2 YFSETQ come from the germline V gene. The CDR3 totals 14 residues. CDR3: CASSIDRDRGTAFF. The CDR3 nucleotides read TGCGCCAGCAGCATTGACCGGGACAGGGGGACAGCTTTCTTT.

The V gene is TRBV6-1, the J gene TRBJ1-4; 7 bases align to TRBD1. The V and J ends lost 6 bases and 1 base, in that order; junction bases with no gene match: 5. Germline V lookup: CDR1 MNHNS, CDR2 SASEGT. The CDR3 runs to 15 residues. CDR3 coding DNA: TGTGCCAGCAGAAGACGACAGGGAACTAATGAAAAACTGTTTTTT. Its protein is CASRRRQGTNEKLFF.

V gene TRBV18 combines with J gene TRBJ1-5; D is possibly TRBD1 (6 bases). Germline V gene lookup returns CDR1 KGHSH and CDR2 LQKENI. This CDR3 region has 15 residues. V lost 2 bases and J lost 7, with 15 bases in between. DNA for the CDR3: TGTGCCAGCTCACCATTCATGGGGGCGGAGCAGCCCCAGCATTTT. Translated: CASSPFMGAEQPQHF.

The chain links TRBV12-5 to TRBJ1-5, with 8 bases fitting TRBD1. Germline V CDR1 and CDR2: LGHNT, FRNRAP. The J segment lost 3 bases and the V segment lost 7 bases, leaving 8 bases of the junction unmatched. The CDR3 is 15 amino acids. This CDR3 is CASADDRGTNQPQHF. In DNA form, the CDR3 reads TGTGCTAGTGCCGACGACAGGGGTACCAATCAGCCCCAGCATTTT.

V is TRBV6-6 and J is TRBJ1-2; TRBD1 matches at 7 bases. The CDR3 totals 13 residues. Losses at the gene ends were 5 bases for V and 4 bases for J; bases not matched to a gene: 4. Germline V gives CDR1 MNHNY, CDR2 SVGAGI (reference sequence). The CDR3 DNA is TGTGCCAGCAGTGACAGGGTCGCCTATGGCTACACCTTC. Translated: CASSDRVAYGYTF.

V usage is TRBV7-2 and J usage is TRBJ2-3; 8 bases map to TRBD1. This CDR3 has 16 residues. V gave up 1 base and J gave up 1 base; unmatched junction bases: 4. Germline V gene data show CDR1 as SGHTA and CDR2 as FQGNSA. The CDR3 here is CASSLVQGAGTDTQYF. In DNA form, the CDR3 reads TGTGCCAGCAGCTTAGTTCAGGGGGCGGGCACAGATACGCAGTATTTT.